Listed here are 21 T cell receptor beta chains from one sample, sequenced in a study of graft-versus-host responses after intestinal transplantation. Generated by immunoSEQ multiplex PCR, the TCRdb table keeps only in-frame clones and is missing some. The sample consists of about 4,900 clones, roughly 30% of them appearing once. Plated together were roughly 200,000 CFSE-labeled responder cells and roughly 200,000 irradiated, violet-dye-labeled stimulator cells. The material sequenced was alloreactive CD8+ T cells from a mixed lymphocyte reaction culture, taken before intestinal transplant. The subset: CFSE-low proliferating T cells sorted from approximately six-day pre-transplant mixed lymphocyte reaction (GvH or HvG direction). The origin of the receptors is a human patient who received an intestinal transplant.

This clone was observed a few times. The V gene is TRBV6-1, the J gene TRBJ2-5, with 7 bases identical to TRBD1. The DNA end favors TRBJ2-7, so the J call may be wrong. The germline gives CDR1 MNHNS, CDR2 SASEGT. This CDR3 is built from 13 residues. The CDR3 protein is CASTTGYFDEQYF. In DNA, the CDR3 is TGTGCCAGCACGACAGGGTACTTTGACGAGCAGTACTTC.

Only a few counts were recorded for this clone. The V gene is TRBV6-9, the J gene TRBJ2-3, with 10 positions matching TRBD2. The ends lost 6 bases at V and 5 bases at J; junction bases unmatched: 5. Germline values: CDR1 MNHGY, CDR2 SVAAGI. The CDR3 runs to 14 residues. The CDR3 loop reads CASSLAGEKDTQYF. CDR3 in DNA: TGTGCCAGCAGCCTAGCGGGAGAGAAAGATACGCAGTATTTT.

Note on this clone: The sample contains more than one DNA sequence encoding this CDR3. This chain links TRBV6-5 with TRBJ1-2, with D possibly being TRBD1 (6 bases). The V end was cut by 2 bases, the J end by 7 bases, with 11 bases between. The germline gives CDR1 MNHEY, CDR2 SVGAGI. CDR3 length equals 13 residues. The CDR3 nucleotides are TGTGCCAGCAGTTACGGGGGGGCGGGTGGCTACACCTTC. Protein sequence: CASSYGGAGGYTF.

This clone showed up just a few times. For the CDR3, the DNA is TGTGCCAGCTCACCCGGAGGGGGTCCAAGCTCCTACGAGCAGTACTTC. It specifies CASSPGGGPSSYEQYF. The chain joins TRBV18 to TRBJ2-7, with D tentatively TRBD1 or TRBD2 (6 bases each). CDR1 is KGHSH and CDR2 is LQKENI in the germline V gene. V dropped 3 bases and J dropped 0 bases, with 15 bases sitting between them. The CDR3 covers 16 residues.

In this sample, this clone is medium-sized. The chain couples TRBV6-5 to TRBJ1-2, with D perhaps matching TRBD1 (5 bases). The CDR3 length is 15 residues. V gave up 7 bases and J gave up 4 bases, with 19 bases separating them. Germline CDR1 and CDR2: MNHEY and SVGAGI. CDR3 amino acids: CASTQTAGGVYGYTF. In DNA, the CDR3 is TGTGCCAGCACCCAAACGGCCGGGGGTGTCTATGGCTACACCTTC.

The rearrangement uses TRBV6-6 and TRBJ2-7; 9 bases map to TRBD2. The junction had 8 bases not matched to a gene; V was cut back by 2 bases and J by 6 bases. The CDR3 loop spans 15 amino acids. CDR1 and CDR2 (germline): MNHNY, SVGAGI (reference sequence). This chain's CDR3 is CASSYALAGSGEQYF. CDR3 DNA: TGTGCCAGCAGTTACGCTCTAGCGGGGTCCGGCGAGCAGTACTTC.

The chain recombines TRBV9 with TRBJ2-3; TRBD2 matches at 9 bases. The CDR3 extends over 15 amino acids. The germline gives CDR1 SGDLS, CDR2 YYNGEE. V lost 0 bases, J lost 1 base, and 0 bases stayed unmatched. The chain's CDR3 is CASSVGLAGTDTQYF. DNA for the CDR3: TGTGCCAGCAGCGTAGGACTAGCGGGCACAGATACGCAGTATTTT.

This clone was seen a few times. The chain employs TRBV4-1 and TRBJ2-5, with 7 bases that match TRBD1. The CDR3 loop spans 14 amino acids. Trimming took 4 bases from V and 4 from J; bases not matched to a gene: 6. Germline V gives CDR1 MGHRA, CDR2 YSYEKL. The CDR3 nucleotides are TGCGCCAGCAGCCCAGACCAGGGGGTAGAGACCCAGTACTTC. This sequence encodes CASSPDQGVETQYF.

This clone was detected a few times. V usage is TRBV6-8 and J usage is TRBJ2-7; no definite D call. The CDR3 length is 13 residues. Germline values: CDR1 MNHGY, CDR2 SAAAGT. V dropped 5 bases and J dropped 3 bases, with 11 bases sitting between them. CDR3 protein: CASSPGSIYEQYF. CDR3 in DNA: TGTGCCAGCAGTCCTGGATCGATCTACGAGCAGTACTTC.

The J gene is TRBJ2-7, the V gene TRBV10-2; 7 bases agree with TRBD2. The CDR3 has 13 residues. Germline CDR1 WSHSY, CDR2 SAAADI. The ends lost 7 bases at V and 0 bases at J; junction bases unmatched: 3. The CDR3 nucleotides read TGCGCCAGCACTGGGACTACCTCCTACGAGCAGTACTTC. It encodes CASTGTTSYEQYF.

This clone was recorded a few times. The J gene is TRBJ2-7, the V gene TRBV6-5; possible D gene TRBD1, 5 bases. Between the trimmed V and J ends, which lost 8 bases and 6 bases, there was a span of 14 bases. CDR1 is MNHEY, CDR2 SVGAGI, per germline. The CDR3 length is 12 residues. In DNA, the CDR3 is TGTGCCAGCGGACGACCAGGGATCGAGCAGTACTTC. This gives the protein CASGRPGIEQYF.

J is TRBJ1-3 and V is TRBV7-6; the match to TRBD1 covers 7 bases. J gave up 4 bases and V 5 bases, and 11 bases lay outside the gene matches. This CDR3 is 16 amino acids long. Looked up from germline, CDR1 is SGHVS and CDR2 is FNYEAQ. CDR3 DNA sequence: TGTGCCAGCAGCCCTTCCAACAGGGGTCCCGGAAACACCATATATTTT. Protein product: CASSPSNRGPGNTIYF.

This clone showed up just a few times. This chain connects TRBV28 to TRBJ1-4; no reliable D call. Looked up from germline, CDR1 is MDHEN and CDR2 is SYDVKM. The CDR3 consists of 14 residues. The V and J ends lost 5 bases and 5 bases respectively, with 12 bases between them. CDR3 in DNA: TGTGCCAGCAGTCGGATGGTGGTAAATGAAAAACTGTTTTTT. This gives the protein CASSRMVVNEKLFF.

The J gene is TRBJ2-7, the V gene TRBV27; D might be TRBD2 (6 bases). Germline V CDR1 and CDR2: MNHEY, SMNVEV (reference sequence). V shed 6 bases and J shed 2 bases, with 17 bases lying between them. The CDR3 is 15 residues long. Here the CDR3 reads CASSPLSGETYEQYF. The CDR3 bases are TGTGCCAGCAGCCCTCTCTCGGGGGAGACCTACGAGCAGTACTTC.

The V call is TRBV6-1, the J call TRBJ2-7; 11 bases line up with TRBD2. The CDR3 length is 19 residues. V lost 2 bases to trimming and J lost 2 bases; unmatched junction nucleotides: 14. Germline-derived CDR1 and CDR2 are MNHNS and SASEGT. The CDR3 DNA reads TGTGCCAGCAGTGAATTGTACGTGACTAGCGGGAAACCCCCCTACGAGCAGTACTTC. Translated, it gives CASSELYVTSGKPPYEQYF.

The chain links TRBV5-1 to TRBJ2-1; 10 nucleotides agree with TRBD1. The junction had 3 bases not matched to a gene; V was cut back by 4 bases and J by 5 bases. This CDR3 is built from 14 residues. Germline V lookup: CDR1 SGHRS, CDR2 YFSETQ. In nucleotides, the CDR3 is TGCGCCAGCAGCCCCGGGACAGGGGACAATGAGCAGTTCTTC. As protein: CASSPGTGDNEQFF.

This clone qualifies as medium-sized. The chain joins TRBV30 to TRBJ1-5, with D tentatively TRBD1 (5 bases). This CDR3 contains 14 residues. CDR1 is GTSNPN, CDR2 SVGIG, per germline (reference sequence). The V and J ends lost 0 bases and 5 bases respectively, with 11 bases between them. The CDR3 protein is CAWSVGQGHQPQHF. Written as DNA, the CDR3 is TGTGCCTGGAGTGTCGGGCAGGGTCATCAGCCCCAGCATTTT.

The sample holds a few counts of this clone. The chain links TRBV6-1 to TRBJ1-1; D not resolved. Trimming pared 1 base from V and 1 base from J, leaving 10 bases between. Germline lookup yields CDR1 MNHNS and CDR2 SASEGT. CDR3 size: 15 residues. CDR3 residues: CASSEVGWANTEAFF. For the CDR3, the DNA is TGTGCCAGCAGTGAAGTAGGGTGGGCGAACACTGAAGCTTTCTTT.

V gene TRBV6-1 combines with J gene TRBJ2-7; 7 bases agree with TRBD1. The junction had 7 bases not matched to a gene; V was cut back by 4 bases and J by 1 base. The CDR3 runs to 15 residues. The germline V gene encodes CDR1 MNHNS and CDR2 SASEGT. CDR3 in DNA: TGTGCCAGCAGTGGAGGGACAGCTCAGTCCTACGAGCAGTACTTC. This sequence encodes CASSGGTAQSYEQYF.

This clone has a handful of counts. This rearrangement joins TRBV6-6 to TRBJ2-5; a weak D match, TRBD1 (5 bases). The J call is in doubt because the DNA end fits TRBJ2-7 better. Looked up from germline, CDR1 is MNHNY and CDR2 is SVGAGI (reference sequence). The CDR3 consists of 11 residues. CDR3 loop: CASGQGYEQYF. CDR3 nucleotide sequence: TGTGCCAGCGGGCAGGGCTACGAGCAGTACTTC.

This clone appeared once. The gene calls are TRBV19 and TRBJ2-5; D possibly corresponds to TRBD2 (7 bases). V was shortened by 5 bases and J by 5 bases, with 15 bases between the two germline ends. The germline gives CDR1 LNHDA, CDR2 SQIVND (reference sequence). The CDR3 sequence is 14 residues long. The CDR3, as DNA: TGTGCCAGTAGTCTCTGGGGGGGGCATGAGACCCAGTACTTC. Protein sequence: CASSLWGGHETQYF.